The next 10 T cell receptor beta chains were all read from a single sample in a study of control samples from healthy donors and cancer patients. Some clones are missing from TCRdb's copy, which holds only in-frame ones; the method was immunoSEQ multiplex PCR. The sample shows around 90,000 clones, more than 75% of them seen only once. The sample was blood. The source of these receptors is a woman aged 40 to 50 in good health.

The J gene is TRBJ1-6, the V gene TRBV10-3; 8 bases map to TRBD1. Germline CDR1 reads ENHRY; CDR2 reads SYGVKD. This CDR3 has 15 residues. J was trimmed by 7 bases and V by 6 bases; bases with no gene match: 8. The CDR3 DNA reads TGTGCCATCAGGGAGGACAGGGCCGCCAATTCACCCCTCCACTTT. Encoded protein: CAIREDRAANSPLHF.

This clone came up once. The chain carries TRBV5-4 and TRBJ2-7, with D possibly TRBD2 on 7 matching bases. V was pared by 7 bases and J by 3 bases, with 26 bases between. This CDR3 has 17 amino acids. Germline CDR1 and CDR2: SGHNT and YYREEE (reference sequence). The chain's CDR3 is CASGNFIGGRKLYEQYF. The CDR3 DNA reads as TGTGCCAGCGGAAACTTTATCGGGGGGCGAAAGCTCTACGAGCAGTACTTC.

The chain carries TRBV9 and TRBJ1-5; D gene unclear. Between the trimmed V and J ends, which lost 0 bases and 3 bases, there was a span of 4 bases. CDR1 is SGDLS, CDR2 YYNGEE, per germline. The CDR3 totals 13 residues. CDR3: CASSVEANQPQHF. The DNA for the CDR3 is TGTGCCAGCAGCGTAGAGGCCAATCAGCCCCAGCATTTT.

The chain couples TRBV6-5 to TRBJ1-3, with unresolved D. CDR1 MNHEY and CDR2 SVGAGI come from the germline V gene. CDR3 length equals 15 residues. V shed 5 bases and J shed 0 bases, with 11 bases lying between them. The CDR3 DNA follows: TGTGCCAGCAGTCAACTTACGGTCTCTGGAAACACCATATATTTT. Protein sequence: CASSQLTVSGNTIYF.

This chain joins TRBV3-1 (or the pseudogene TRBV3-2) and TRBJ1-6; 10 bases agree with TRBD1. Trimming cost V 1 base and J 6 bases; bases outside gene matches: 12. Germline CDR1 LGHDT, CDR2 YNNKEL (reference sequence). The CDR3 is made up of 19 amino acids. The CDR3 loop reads CASSQGRDRGFLGNSPLHF. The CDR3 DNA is TGTGCCAGCAGCCAAGGCCGGGACAGGGGTTTTTTGGGTAATTCACCCCTCCACTTT.

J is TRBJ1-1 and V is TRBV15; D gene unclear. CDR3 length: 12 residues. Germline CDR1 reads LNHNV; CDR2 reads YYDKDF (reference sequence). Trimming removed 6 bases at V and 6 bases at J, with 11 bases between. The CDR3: CATSSAGAEAFF. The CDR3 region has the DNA TGTGCCACCAGTTCCGCAGGCGCTGAAGCTTTCTTT. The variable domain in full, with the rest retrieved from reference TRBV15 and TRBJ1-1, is DAMVIQNPRYQVTQFGKPVTLSCSQTLNHNVMYWYQQKSSQAPKLLFHYYDKDFNNEADTPDNFQSRRPNTSFCFLDIRSPGLGDTAMYLCATSSAGAEAFFGQGTRLTVV.

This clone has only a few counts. In DNA form, the CDR3 reads TGTGCCAGCTCACTGTCAGGGGGCCGTACTGAAGCTTTCTTT. The encoded protein is CASSLSGGRTEAFF. The chain joins TRBV18 to TRBJ1-1, with 8 bases matching TRBD1. Germline assignment: CDR1 KGHSH and CDR2 LQKENI. The trim removed 4 bases at V and 5 bases at J, leaving 6 bases unmatched. This CDR3 is built from 14 residues.

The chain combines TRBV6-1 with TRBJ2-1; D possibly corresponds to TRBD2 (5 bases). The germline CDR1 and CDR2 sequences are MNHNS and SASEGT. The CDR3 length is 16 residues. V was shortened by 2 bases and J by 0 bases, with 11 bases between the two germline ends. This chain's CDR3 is CASSEIEGRSYNEQFF. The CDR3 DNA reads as TGTGCCAGCAGTGAAATTGAGGGCCGCTCCTACAATGAGCAGTTCTTC.

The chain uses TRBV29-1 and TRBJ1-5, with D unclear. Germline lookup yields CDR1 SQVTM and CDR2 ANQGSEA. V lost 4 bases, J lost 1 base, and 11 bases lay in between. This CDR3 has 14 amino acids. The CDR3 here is CSVVWGGSNQPQHF. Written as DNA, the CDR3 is TGCAGCGTTGTTTGGGGAGGGAGCAATCAGCCCCAGCATTTT.

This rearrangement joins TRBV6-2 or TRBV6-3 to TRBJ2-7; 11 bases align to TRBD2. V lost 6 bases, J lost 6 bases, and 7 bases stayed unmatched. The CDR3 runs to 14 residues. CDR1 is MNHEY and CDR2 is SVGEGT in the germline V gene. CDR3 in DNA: TGTGCCAGCAGCCTTAGCGGGGGGGCCTCCGAGCAGTACTTC. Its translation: CASSLSGGASEQYF.